One sample yielded the 15 T cell receptor beta chains listed below, sequenced in a study of Graves' ophthalmopathy and Graves' hyperthyroidism. Amplification from RNA transcripts yielded the TCR beta CDR3 regions. HTBI primers primed a first-round RT-PCR, and a second-round multiplex PCR followed. TCRdb recomputed calls from the multiplex PCR reads with MiXCR, one row per CDR3 protein. The sample records 600,000 to 700,000 distinct CDR3 sequences, about 40% being singletons. Sequenced input: peripheral blood. These receptor sequences come from an adult man with Graves' ophthalmopathy.

V is TRBV10-3 and J is TRBJ2-2; 10 positions agree with TRBD2. The CDR3 totals 16 residues. CDR1 is ENHRY and CDR2 is SYGVKD in the germline V gene. V trimming: 10 bases; J trimming: 7 bases; junction bases outside the gene matches: 15. The CDR3 here is CASILAGVLYGGELFF. The CDR3 DNA reads as TGTGCCAGCATTCTAGCGGGGGTCCTTTATGGCGGGGAGCTGTTTTTT.

This clonotype was recorded many times. The gene calls are TRBV18 and TRBJ2-5; 14 bases map to TRBD2. The V gene end was trimmed by 3 bases and the J gene end by 4 bases; junction bases not matched to a gene: 4. This CDR3 spans 16 amino acids. The germline gives CDR1 KGHSH, CDR2 LQKENI. The CDR3, as DNA: TGTGCCAGCTCACCTGGGACTAGCGGGAGTGGAGAGACCCAGTACTTC. It encodes CASSPGTSGSGETQYF.

This clonotype appeared many times. The chain employs TRBV29-1 and TRBJ1-3, with D uncertain. From germline, CDR1 is SQVTM and CDR2 ANQGSEA. The CDR3 length is 13 residues. V was trimmed by 0 bases and J by 4 bases, leaving 7 bases between them. DNA for the CDR3: TGCAGCGTTGAAGATCGTAGGGGAAACACCATATATTTT. This codes for CSVEDRRGNTIYF.

In this sample, this clonotype turned up many times. The chain uses TRBV10-3 and TRBJ1-1; D is perhaps TRBD1 (6 bases). V lost 10 bases and J lost 3, with 21 bases in between. CDR1 ENHRY and CDR2 SYGVKD come from the germline V gene. There are 15 residues in the CDR3. Written as DNA, the CDR3 is TGTGCCACCGCCCTTCGGGGGGCGCGTCACACTGAAGCTTTCTTT. Amino acids: CATALRGARHTEAFF.

This chain connects TRBV24-1 to TRBJ2-1; 9 positions match TRBD1. Losses at the gene ends were 4 bases for V and 9 bases for J; bases not matched to a gene: 12. The germline CDR1 and CDR2 sequences are KGHDR and SFDVKD. The CDR3 contains 16 residues. DNA for the CDR3: TGTGCCACCAGTGACAGGGACAGGGCATCAAGGTTTGAGCAGTTCTTC. Translated, it gives CATSDRDRASRFEQFF.

The sample holds one count of this clonotype. V usage is TRBV29-1 and J usage is TRBJ2-5; 9 bases are a match to TRBD1. The V segment lost 8 bases and the J segment 4 bases; nucleotides outside the gene matches: 8. CDR1 is SQVTM, CDR2 ANQGSEA, per germline. The CDR3 extends over 13 amino acids. The CDR3: CSLRTGEGETQYF. The CDR3 DNA reads TGCAGCCTCCGGACAGGGGAGGGAGAGACCCAGTACTTC.

Points on this clonotype: The CDR3 end shows no conserved phenylalanine or tryptophan, and so a read error is likely. The chain employs TRBV7-2 and TRBJ1-2, with D unclear. The CDR3 loop spans 12 amino acids. The germline CDR1 and CDR2 sequences are SGHTA and FQGNSA. The CDR3 DNA follows: TGCGCCAGCAGCTTGGGAACAGATGGCTACACCCTC. Amino acids: CASSLGTDGYTL.

To note about this clonotype: A much more abundant neighbour one base away suggests this may be a read error. The chain links TRBV3-1 to TRBJ2-6; D gene uncertain. The CDR3 sequence is 15 residues long. Germline CDR1 LGHDT, CDR2 YNNKEL (reference sequence). V lost 2 bases, J lost 0 bases, and 5 bases lay in between. The DNA for the CDR3 is TGTGCCAGCAGCCAACACTTCTCTGGGGCCAACGTCCTGACTTTC. Translated, it gives CASSQHFSGANVLTF. Full variable domain (remainder filled in from reference TRBV3-1 and TRBJ2-6): DTAVSQTPKYLVTQMGNDKSIKCEQNLGHDTMYWYKQDSKKFLKIMFSYNNKELIINETVPNRFSPKSPDKAHLNLHINSLELGDSAVYFCASSQHFSGANVLTFGAGSRLTVL.

This clonotype was picked up many times. V and J are TRBV12-3 or TRBV12-4 and TRBJ2-2; 7 nucleotides line up with TRBD2. With V trimmed by 5 bases and J by 1 base, 4 bases remained unmatched. CDR3 size: 15 residues. CDR3 loop: CASSRLAVNTGELFF. The CDR3 nucleotides are TGTGCCAGCAGTAGGCTAGCGGTGAACACCGGGGAGCTGTTTTTT.

This clonotype appeared many times. The chain is built from TRBV11-2 and TRBJ1-1; no reliable D call. There are 14 residues in the CDR3. Trimming removed 0 bases at V and 5 bases at J, with 10 bases between. CDR1 is SGHAT, CDR2 FQNNGV, per germline. CDR3 loop: CASSLDWLATEAFF. The DNA for the CDR3 is TGTGCCAGCAGCTTAGATTGGCTAGCAACTGAAGCTTTCTTT.

This clonotype was detected ten times or more. The chain is built from TRBV19 and TRBJ1-5; D call uncertain. Germline V CDR1 and CDR2: LNHDA, SQIVND (reference sequence). The CDR3 has 16 residues. The V end was cut by 3 bases, the J end by 0 bases, with 12 bases between. CDR3: CASSILAANSNQPQHF. The CDR3 nucleotides are TGTGCCAGTAGTATTTTGGCAGCTAATAGCAATCAGCCCCAGCATTTT. The entire variable domain, with the rest obtained from reference TRBV19 and TRBJ1-5, is as follows: DGGITQSPKYLFRKEGQNVTLSCEQNLNHDAMYWYRQDPGQGLRLIYYSQIVNDFQKGDIAEGYSVSREKKESFPLTVTSAQKNPTAFYLCASSILAANSNQPQHFGDGTRLSIL.

In the case of this clonotype: The CDR3 does not end in the conserved phenylalanine or tryptophan, so this is likely a read error. V is TRBV9 and J is TRBJ2-3, with 8 bases aligning to TRBD2. With V trimmed by 1 base and J by 3 bases, 1 base remained unmatched. Germline CDR1 and CDR2: SGDLS and YYNGEE. This CDR3 is 14 amino acids long. The CDR3 DNA sequence: TGTGCCAGCAGCGTATTAGCGGGGACAGATACGCAGTATTTG. It is translated as CASSVLAGTDTQYL.

This clonotype was recorded many times. CDR3 sequence: CASSEENRAYGYTF. In DNA, the CDR3 is TGTGCCAGCAGTGAAGAAAACAGGGCCTATGGCTACACCTTC. The genes are TRBV2 and TRBJ1-2; TRBD1 might be the D (6 bases). The germline V and J ends were trimmed by 1 base and 4 bases, with 10 bases remaining between them. This CDR3 is built from 14 residues. Germline CDR1 reads SNHLY; CDR2 reads FYNNEI.

Concerning this clonotype: At one boundary the junction diverges from the germline segment, which might be a read error. The gene calls are TRBV10-3 and TRBJ2-5; TRBD1 might be the D (6 bases). Germline V lookup: CDR1 ENHRY, CDR2 SYGVKD. The CDR3 spans 14 residues. CDR3 sequence: CASSYAQGRETQYF. The CDR3 nucleotides read TGTGCCAGCAGTTACGCCCAGGGGAGAGAGACCCAGTACTTC.

This clonotype turned up a few times. The V and J genes are TRBV19 and TRBJ1-4; D is undetermined. There are 18 residues in the CDR3. V lost 2 bases, J lost 2 bases, and 18 bases lay in between. Looked up from germline, CDR1 is LNHDA and CDR2 is SQIVND (reference sequence). CDR3 DNA sequence: TGTGCCAGTAGTATACTCGAAATAAACCCTGGGACTAATGAAAAACTGTTTTTT. Translated: CASSILEINPGTNEKLFF.